The 5 T cell receptor beta chains reported below all come from one sample, sequenced in a study of shared clonotypes between healthy human individuals. Generated by immunoSEQ multiplex PCR, the TCRdb table keeps only in-frame clones and is missing some. The sample includes under 350,000 clones, over 75% of them seen just once. The material sequenced was memory CD8+ T cells sorted from blood. The subset denotes: CD45RO+ cells pooled with CCR7-negative TemRA cells. These receptors were taken from a man aged 18 to 30 in good health.

The V and J genes are TRBV5-1 and TRBJ1-1; no firm D call. The CDR3 consists of 14 residues. Per germline, CDR1 SGHRS and CDR2 YFSETQ. Trimming removed 4 bases from V and 4 bases from J, with 14 bases in between. CDR3 region: CASSPGVAGTEAFF. CDR3 sequence (DNA): TGCGCCAGCAGCCCCGGTGTAGCCGGCACTGAAGCTTTCTTT.

The CDR3 is CACGLAGPTDTQYF. CDR3 coding DNA: TGTGCCTGCGGACTAGCGGGACCCACAGATACGCAGTATTTT. The chain carries TRBV30 and TRBJ2-3, with 12 bases identical to TRBD2. V shed 6 bases, J shed 2 bases, and the junction held 3 bases outside the gene matches. The CDR3 extends over 14 amino acids. The germline CDR1 and CDR2 sequences are GTSNPN and SVGIG (reference sequence).

The rearrangement links TRBV7-9 to TRBJ2-7; 9 nucleotides align to TRBD2. The CDR3 loop spans 15 amino acids. The V and J ends lost 2 bases and 3 bases, in that order; junction bases with no gene match: 5. Per the germline V gene, CDR1 is SEHNR and CDR2 is FQNEAQ (reference sequence). This chain's CDR3 is CASSLKRGDHYEQYF. As DNA, the CDR3 is TGTGCCAGCAGCTTAAAGCGGGGGGACCACTACGAGCAGTACTTC.

The chain carries TRBV5-6 and TRBJ2-1, with TRBD1 identical over 7 bases. The CDR3 is 14 amino acids. Germline V gene lookup returns CDR1 SGHDT and CDR2 YYEEEE. V dropped 4 bases and J dropped 4; count of bases not matched to a gene: 5. DNA for the CDR3: TGTGCCAGCAGCCCCGGGACAGCATACAATGAGCAGTTCTTC. Translating it yields CASSPGTAYNEQFF. Complete variable domain (other parts from reference TRBV5-6 and TRBJ2-1): DAGVTQSPTHLIKTRGQQVTLRCSPKSGHDTVSWYQQALGQGPQFIFQYYEEEERQRGNFPDRFSGHQFPNYSSELNVNALLLGDSALYLCASSPGTAYNEQFFGPGTRLTVL.

The chain uses TRBV28 and TRBJ2-7; 9 bases agree with TRBD1. The CDR3 runs to 18 residues. V was pared by 3 bases and J by 4 bases, with 16 bases of the junction left unmatched. Germline V gene lookup returns CDR1 MDHEN and CDR2 SYDVKM. The CDR3 DNA follows: TGTGCCAGCAGTTTTCCCCTGACAGGGGGGGAGGCTTTTTACGAGCAGTACTTC. Its translation is CASSFPLTGGEAFYEQYF.